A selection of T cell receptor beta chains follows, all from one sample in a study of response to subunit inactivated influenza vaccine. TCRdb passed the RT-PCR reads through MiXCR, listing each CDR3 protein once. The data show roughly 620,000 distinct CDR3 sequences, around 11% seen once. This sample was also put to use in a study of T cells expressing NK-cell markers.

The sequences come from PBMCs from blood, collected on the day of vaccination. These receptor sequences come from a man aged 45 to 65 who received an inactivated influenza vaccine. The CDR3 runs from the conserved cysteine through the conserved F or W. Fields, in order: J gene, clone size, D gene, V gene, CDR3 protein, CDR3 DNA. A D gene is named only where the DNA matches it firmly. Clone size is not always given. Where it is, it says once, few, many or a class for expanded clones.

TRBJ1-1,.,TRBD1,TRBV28,CASSFLGQKAFF,TGTGCCAGCAGTTTCCTGGGACAGAAAGCTTTCTTT
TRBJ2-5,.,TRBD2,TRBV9,CASSVGSGSSEKTQYF,TGTGCCAGCAGCGTAGGTAGCGGGAGTTCTGAGAAGACCCAGTACTTC
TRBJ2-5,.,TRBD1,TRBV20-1,CSARQGVDQETQYF,TGCAGTGCTAGACAGGGGGTGGACCAAGAGACCCAGTACTTC
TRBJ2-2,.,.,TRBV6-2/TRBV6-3,CASSYGFPRSTGELFF,TGTGCCAGCAGTTACGGTTTTCCCCGAAGCACCGGGGAGCTGTTTTTT
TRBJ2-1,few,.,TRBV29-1,CSAVRGWGDNEQFF,TGCAGCGCTGTGCGGGGTTGGGGCGACAATGAGCAGTTCTTC
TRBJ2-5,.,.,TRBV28,CASSLGSPRGTQYF,TGTGCCAGCAGTTTAGGCAGCCCGCGGGGGACCCAGTACTTC
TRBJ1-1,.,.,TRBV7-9,CASSLEGWNTEAFF,TGTGCCAGCAGCCTGGAGGGATGGAACACTGAAGCTTTCTTT
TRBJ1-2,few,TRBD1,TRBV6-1,CASMRGGQGGIYGYTF,TGTGCCAGCATGCGGGGCGGACAGGGTGGTATCTATGGCTACACCTTC
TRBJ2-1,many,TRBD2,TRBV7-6,CASSLVSGGDSYNEQFF,TGTGCCAGCAGCTTAGTAAGCGGGGGGGACTCCTACAATGAGCAGTTCTTC
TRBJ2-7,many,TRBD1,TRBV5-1,CASSLEGQGPYEQYF,TGCGCCAGCAGCTTGGAGGGACAGGGGCCCTACGAGCAGTACTTC
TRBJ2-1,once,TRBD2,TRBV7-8,CASRTSGLYNEQFF,TGTGCCAGCAGGACTAGCGGGCTCTACAATGAGCAGTTCTTC
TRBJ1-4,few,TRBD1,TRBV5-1,CASSHTGATNEKLFF,TGCGCCAGCAGCCACACAGGGGCAACTAATGAAAAACTGTTTTTT
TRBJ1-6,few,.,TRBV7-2,CASSLEQNSPLHF,TGTGCCAGCAGCTTAGAGCAGAATTCACCCCTCCACTTT
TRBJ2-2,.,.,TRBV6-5,CASSYTGQTGLFF,TGTGCCAGCAGTTACACCGGACAGACGGGGCTGTTTTTT
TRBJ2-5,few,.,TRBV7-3,CASSLIRAETQYF,TGTGCCAGCAGCTTAATTAGGGCGGAGACCCAGTACTTC
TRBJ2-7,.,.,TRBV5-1,CASRPTYEQYF,TGCGCCAGCCGCCCAACCTACGAGCAGTACTTC
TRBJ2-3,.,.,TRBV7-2,CASSWDSYTDTQYF,TGTGCCAGCAGCTGGGACTCATACACAGATACGCAGTATTTT